The rows below give T cell receptor beta chains drawn from one sample of a study of shared clonotypes between healthy human individuals. Profiling relied on immunoSEQ multiplex PCR, and the TCRdb table lists in-frame clones only, not all of them. The data show 900,000 to 1,200,000 clones, 70% to 80% seen once. Specimen: memory CD4+ T cells from PBMCs. The origin of the receptors is a man aged 18 to 35 in good health. Some clones in this sample may be carry-over from other donors' samples. CDR3s include the opening cysteine and the closing phenylalanine or tryptophan. D genes are given only for firm matches. The listing skips clone size in some rows; elsewhere it reads once, few, many or a size class.

CDR3 protein	CDR3 DNA	clone size	D gene	V gene	J gene
CASSIDLAGGNEQFF	TGTGCCAGCAGCATCGATCTAGCGGGAGGGAATGAGCAGTTCTTC	.	TRBD2	TRBV5-4	TRBJ2-1
CASSQVGRGQRNEKLFF	TGCGCCAGCAGCCAAGTAGGGAGGGGACAGCGGAATGAAAAACTGTTTTTT	.	TRBD1	TRBV4-3	TRBJ1-4
CASSLWAAASGNTIYF	TGTGCCAGCAGTTTATGGGCGGCCGCCTCTGGAAACACCATATATTTT	.	.	TRBV28	TRBJ1-3
CASSYSRTANTEAFF	TGTGCCAGCAGCTACTCCAGGACGGCGAACACTGAAGCTTTCTTT	.	.	TRBV7-8	TRBJ1-1
CASSLDGSGAANEKLFF	TGTGCCAGCAGCTTGGACGGGTCTGGGGCGGCTAATGAAAAACTGTTTTTT	.	.	TRBV5-8	TRBJ1-4
CASSLQGEFYEQYF	TGTGCCAGCAGCTTACAGGGGGAATTCTACGAGCAGTACTTC	.	TRBD1	TRBV5-5	TRBJ2-7
CASSPTTGNQPQHF	TGTGCCAGCTCACCAACTACAGGGAACCAGCCCCAGCATTTT	.	.	TRBV18	TRBJ1-5
CASRATGLNTEAFF	TGTGCCAGCAGGGCGACAGGGTTGAACACTGAAGCTTTCTTT	.	TRBD1	TRBV28	TRBJ1-1
CASSPFFARDRALEWEAFF	TGCGCCAGCAGCCCCTTTTTTGCGCGGGACAGGGCCCTTGAGTGGGAAGCTTTCTTT	.	TRBD1	TRBV4-1	TRBJ1-1
CASSYVSTSGSNEQFF	TGTGCCAGCAGTTACGTTTCGACTAGCGGGAGTAATGAGCAGTTCTTC	.	TRBD2	TRBV6-5	TRBJ2-1
CASSSILTVTEAFF	TGTGCCAGCAGTTCCATCCTTACAGTCACTGAAGCTTTCTTT	.	.	TRBV7-8	TRBJ1-1
CASRRENTGELFF	TGTGCCAGCCGCCGAGAAAACACCGGGGAGCTGTTTTTT	.	.	TRBV7-9	TRBJ2-2
CASSSQNAYEQYF	TGTGCCAGCAGTTCCCAAAACGCCTACGAGCAGTACTTC	many	.	TRBV27	TRBJ2-7
CASNPSGRSEQYF	TGCGCCAGTAACCCTAGCGGGAGGTCCGAGCAGTACTTC	.	TRBD2	TRBV5-1	TRBJ2-7
CASSPTGQTYEQYF	TGTGCCAGCAGCCCGACGGGACAGACCTACGAGCAGTACTTC	.	TRBD1	TRBV11-3	TRBJ2-7
CASSQWTGGTEAFF	TGTGCCAGCAGTCAATGGACAGGGGGCACTGAAGCTTTCTTT	.	TRBD1	TRBV28	TRBJ1-1
CASSSGSGTKKQYF	TGTGCCAGCAGCTCCGGTTCCGGGACCAAGAAGCAGTACTTC	.	.	TRBV5-4	TRBJ2-7
CASSFVGKGTGELFF	TGTGCCAGCTCTTTCGTAGGAAAGGGCACCGGGGAGCTGTTTTTT	.	.	TRBV6-6	TRBJ2-2
CASTTSGSSYEQYF	TGTGCCAGCACCACTAGCGGGAGCTCCTACGAGCAGTACTTC	.	TRBD2	TRBV28	TRBJ2-7
CASSDRGAEQETQYF	TGTGCCAGCAGCGACAGGGGTGCGGAGCAAGAGACCCAGTACTTC	.	TRBD1	TRBV6-4	TRBJ2-5
CASSEGSGRGNTIYF	TGTGCCAGCAGTGAAGGGTCGGGGAGGGGAAACACCATATATTTT	.	.	TRBV6-1	TRBJ1-3
CASRVGVDEKLFF	TGCGCCAGCCGTGTGGGGGTGGATGAAAAACTGTTTTTT	many	.	TRBV5-1	TRBJ1-4
CAISGQGAPAEPQHF	TGTGCCATCAGTGGACAGGGGGCCCCGGCCGAGCCCCAGCATTTT	.	TRBD1	TRBV10-3	TRBJ1-5
CSAGDIREQYF	TGCAGTGCGGGGGACATTCGCGAGCAGTACTTC	once	.	TRBV20-1	TRBJ2-7
CASSLRRGTEAFF	TGTGCCAGCAGCTTACGCAGGGGCACTGAAGCTTTCTTT	many	.	TRBV11-2	TRBJ1-1
CASSLEGAGAYNEQFF	TGCGCCAGCAGCTTGGAGGGAGCGGGAGCGTACAATGAGCAGTTCTTC	many	TRBD2	TRBV5-1	TRBJ2-1
CASSPGQGNEQFF	TGTGCCAGCTCACCAGGACAGGGGAATGAGCAGTTCTTC	once	TRBD1	TRBV18	TRBJ2-1
CANRPGGVGGYTF	TGTGCCAACCGTCCAGGGGGCGTTGGTGGCTACACCTTC	.	TRBD1	TRBV5-8	TRBJ1-2
CASSSTRGPLEAKNIQYF	TGTGCCAGCAGCTCTACCAGGGGCCCATTAGAAGCCAAAAACATTCAGTACTTC	.	.	TRBV11-2	TRBJ2-4
CASSPGLADSTDTQYF	TGTGCCAGCAGCCCGGGACTAGCGGACTCCACAGATACGCAGTATTTT	many	.	TRBV21-1	TRBJ2-3
CSVEGVPSGRSLDEQFF	TGCAGCGTTGAAGGGGTACCTAGCGGGAGGAGTCTAGATGAGCAGTTCTTC	.	TRBD2	TRBV29-1	TRBJ2-1
CASSLDREAFF	TGTGCCAGCAGCTTAGACAGAGAAGCTTTCTTT	few	.	TRBV7-9	TRBJ1-1
CATSRSNRGAKNIQYF	TGTGCCACCAGCAGAAGCAACAGGGGGGCCAAAAACATTCAGTACTTC	.	TRBD1	TRBV15	TRBJ2-4
CASSMQRWETQYF	TGTGCCAGCAGTATGCAAAGGTGGGAGACCCAGTACTTC	.	.	TRBV11-3	TRBJ2-5
CASSQDGTAYGYTF	TGCGCCAGCAGCCAAGACGGGACAGCCTATGGCTACACCTTC	.	TRBD1	TRBV4-3	TRBJ1-2
CSVLRGNYEQYF	TGCAGCGTTCTCCGGGGAAACTACGAGCAGTACTTC	.	.	TRBV29-1	TRBJ2-7
CASSLGGPTQETQYF	TGTGCCAGCAGCTTAGGGGGACCGACCCAAGAGACCCAGTACTTC	.	.	TRBV7-2	TRBJ2-5
CATSRVHDGTSVPGELFF	TGTGCCACCAGCAGAGTCCACGACGGGACTAGCGTCCCCGGGGAGCTGTTTTTT	few	TRBD2	TRBV15	TRBJ2-2
CASSVTDTQYF	TGTGCCAGCAGTGTCACCGATACGCAGTATTTT	.	.	TRBV2	TRBJ2-3
CASSTNRELYGYTF	TGTGCCAGCAGCACAAACAGGGAGCTCTATGGCTACACCTTC	.	.	TRBV5-4	TRBJ1-2
CASSSQGWNGYTF	TGTGCCAGTAGCAGCCAGGGTTGGAATGGCTACACCTTC	.	.	TRBV19	TRBJ1-2
CASSQDYRNEQFF	TGCGCCAGCAGCCAAGATTACCGTAATGAGCAGTTCTTC	.	.	TRBV4-3	TRBJ2-1
CASSPQLNYGYTF	TGTGCCAGCAGTCCACAACTAAACTATGGCTACACCTTC	.	.	TRBV28	TRBJ1-2
CASSQQVGQEAYEPAYEQYF	TGTGCCAGCAGTCAGCAAGTGGGACAGGAAGCCTACGAGCCGGCCTACGAGCAGTACTTC	.	TRBD1	TRBV6-7	TRBJ2-7
CASSPTMIPLNTEAFF	TGCGCCAGCAGTCCCACAATGATTCCCCTGAACACTGAAGCTTTCTTT	once	.	TRBV5-1	TRBJ1-1
CASSLYTRSSTDTQYF	TGTGCCAGCAGCTTATACACACGCTCTAGCACAGATACGCAGTATTTT	.	.	TRBV11-2	TRBJ2-3